Presented here are 3 T cell receptor beta chains from one specimen sequenced in a study of T cell repertoires in cytomegalovirus infection. TCRdb reprocessed the reads via MiXCR and lists one record per CDR3 protein. The table lists about 210,000 distinct CDR3 sequences, about 5.9% of them singletons, with roughly 6.5% in the top ten. The sample consisted of PBMCs. The receptors stem from a human donor in good health (CMV status not recorded). Some clones in this sample may be carry-over from other donors' samples.

This clonotype occurred many times. The chain joins TRBV7-8 to TRBJ2-2; TRBD1 agrees at 7 bases. CDR1 and CDR2 from the germline V gene are SGHVS and FQNEAQ. The ends lost 6 bases at V and 4 bases at J; junction bases unmatched: 8. CDR3 length: 15 amino acids. The chain's CDR3 is CASSSRQGVTGELFF. For the CDR3, the DNA is TGTGCCAGCAGTTCTCGACAGGGTGTCACCGGGGAGCTGTTTTTT.

J is TRBJ1-2 and V is TRBV27; TRBD1 might be the D (5 bases). Looked up from germline, CDR1 is MNHEY and CDR2 is SMNVEV (reference sequence). The CDR3 covers 14 residues. V was clipped by 3 bases and J by 2 bases, with 10 bases between them. The CDR3 reads CASSFGGVNYGYTF. CDR3 nucleotide sequence: TGTGCCAGCAGTTTCGGGGGGGTCAACTATGGCTACACCTTC.

Many counts were recorded for this clonotype. The chain joins TRBV12-3 or TRBV12-4 to TRBJ1-1; D gene uncertain. Trimming removed 0 bases at V and 1 base at J, with 9 bases between. CDR3 length equals 15 residues. Written as DNA, the CDR3 is TGTGCCAGCAGTTTAGCGTCCTCATCGAACACTGAAGCTTTCTTT. This gives the protein CASSLASSSNTEAFF.